Described below is a single TCR beta chain sequence and its context. Its cognate antigen is unknown. This specimen comes from a study of radiation and T cells in renal cell carcinoma. General study results and limits: From baseline, blood top tumor clonotypes peaked at 2 weeks post-radiation.

Some clones are missing from TCRdb's copy, which holds only in-frame ones; the method was immunoSEQ multiplex PCR. The sample has more than 60,000 clones, 83% seen once. Germline values: CDR1 SGDLS, CDR2 YYNGEE. The CDR3 extends over 14 amino acids. The V gene end was trimmed by 4 bases and the J gene end by 5 bases; junction bases not matched to a gene: 8. Time point specified: blood 4 weeks post-SBRT, at nephrectomy. As for treatment: 15 Gy SBRT to primary tumor, nephrectomy 4 weeks later. Nephrectomy followed 15 Gy stereotactic body radiation by 4 weeks. V is TRBV9 and J is TRBJ1-1; 7 bases line up with TRBD1. The sequencing here drew on blood, taken from a patient whose treatment included radiotherapy and nephrectomy. The TCR was taken from a woman aged 55-69 years with renal cell carcinoma. The CDR3 here is CASSSPGTDTEAFF. The CDR3 DNA reads TGTGCCAGCAGCTCCCCCGGGACAGATACTGAAGCTTTCTTT. The full variable domain, with the rest looked up from reference TRBV9 and TRBJ1-1, is DSGVTQTPKHLITATGQRVTLRCSPRSGDLSVYWYQQSLDQGLQFLIQYYNGEERAKGNILERFSAQQFPDLHSELNLSSLELGDSALYFCASSSPGTDTEAFFGQGTRLTVV.